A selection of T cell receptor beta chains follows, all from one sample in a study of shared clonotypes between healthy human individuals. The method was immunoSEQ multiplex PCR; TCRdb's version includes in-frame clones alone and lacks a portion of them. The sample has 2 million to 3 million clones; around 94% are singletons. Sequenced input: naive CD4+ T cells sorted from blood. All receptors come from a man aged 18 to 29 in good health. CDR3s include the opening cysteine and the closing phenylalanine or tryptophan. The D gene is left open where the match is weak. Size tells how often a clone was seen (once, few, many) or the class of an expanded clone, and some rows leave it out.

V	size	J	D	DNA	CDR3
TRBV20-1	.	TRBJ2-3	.	TGCAGTGCTAGACAGCAGGATACGCAGTATTTT	CSARQQDTQYF
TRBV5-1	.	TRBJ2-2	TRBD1	TGCGCCAGCAGCACCGGACAGGGTTGGACCGGGGAGCTGTTTTTT	CASSTGQGWTGELFF
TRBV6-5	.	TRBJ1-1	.	TGTGCCAGCAGTTACTCGTGGGGGGCGAGGGCTGAAGCTTTCTTT	CASSYSWGARAEAFF
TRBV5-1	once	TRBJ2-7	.	TGCGCCAGCAGCCCCAGACAGGCCTCGGGGTACGAGCAGTACTTC	CASSPRQASGYEQYF
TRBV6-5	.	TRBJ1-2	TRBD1	TGTGCCAGCAGTTACTCAGCGACAGGGGTCGGCTACACCTTC	CASSYSATGVGYTF
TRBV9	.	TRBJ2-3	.	TGTGCCAGCAGCGCTAGACAGTTCCGAACTAGCACAGATACGCAGTATTTT	CASSARQFRTSTDTQYF
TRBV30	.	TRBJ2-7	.	TGTGCCTGGAGCCCAGGGGGGAGCGGGAGCTACGAGCAGTACTTC	CAWSPGGSGSYEQYF
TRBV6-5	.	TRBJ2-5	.	TGTGCCAGCAGTTACTCTCGTGCGGAAGCATGGGAGACCCAGTACTTC	CASSYSRAEAWETQYF
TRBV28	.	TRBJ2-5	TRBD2	TGTGCCAGCAGCCTACCCTCCACTCGACTAGCGGGGGAAAAAGAGACCCAGTACTTC	CASSLPSTRLAGEKETQYF
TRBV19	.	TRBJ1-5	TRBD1	TGTGCCAGTAGTGAGACAGGGGGCTCTCAGCCCCAGCATTTT	CASSETGGSQPQHF
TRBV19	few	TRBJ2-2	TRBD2	TGTGCCAGTAGTGTCACCGGGACTAGCGGCACCGGGGAGCTGTTTTTT	CASSVTGTSGTGELFF
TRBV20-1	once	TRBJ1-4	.	TGCAGTGCTGGGACTGAGGAAAAACTGTTTTTT	CSAGTEEKLFF
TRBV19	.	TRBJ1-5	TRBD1	TGTGCCAGTAGTATAAAACAGGGGGCTTATCAGCCCCAGCATTTT	CASSIKQGAYQPQHF
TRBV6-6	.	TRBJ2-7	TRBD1	TGTGCCAGCAGACAAGGGGGCACCTACGAGCAGTACTTC	CASRQGGTYEQYF
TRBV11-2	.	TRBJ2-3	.	TGTGCCAGCAGCCTTAACGGGCAGAACACAGATACGCAGTATTTT	CASSLNGQNTDTQYF
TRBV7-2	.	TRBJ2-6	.	TGTGCCAGCAGTCCGAGCCGCTCTGGGGCCAACGTCCTGACTTTC	CASSPSRSGANVLTF
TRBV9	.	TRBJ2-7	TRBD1	TGTGCCAGCAGCGTAGAGGCGGGACAGGGCATCTACGAGCAGTACTTC	CASSVEAGQGIYEQYF
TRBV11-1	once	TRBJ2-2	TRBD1	TGTGCCAGCAGTCAGGACAGGGGCTCAACCGGGGAGCTGTTTTTT	CASSQDRGSTGELFF
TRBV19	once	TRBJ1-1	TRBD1	TGTGCCAGTAAAGACAGGGGGTATGAAGCTTTCTTT	CASKDRGYEAFF
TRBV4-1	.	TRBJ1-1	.	TGCGCCAGCAGCCAAAGAGCCGGCCCTGAAGCTTTCTTT	CASSQRAGPEAFF
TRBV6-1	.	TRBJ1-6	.	TGTGCCAGCAGTGATTTTAGTAATTCACCCCTCCACTTT	CASSDFSNSPLHF
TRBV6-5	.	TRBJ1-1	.	TGTGCCAGCAGTTACTCTAGGGGGGAAGCTTTCTTT	CASSYSRGEAFF
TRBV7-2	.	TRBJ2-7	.	TGTGCCAGCAGCGACAAGAACTCCTACGAGCAGTACTTC	CASSDKNSYEQYF
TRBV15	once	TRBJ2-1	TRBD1	TGTGCCACCAGCAGGGACAGGGACTCCTACAATGAGCAGTTCTTC	CATSRDRDSYNEQFF
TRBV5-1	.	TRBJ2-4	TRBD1	TGCGCCAGCAGCTTGGAGACAGGGGGCCAAAACATTCAGTACTTC	CASSLETGGQNIQYF
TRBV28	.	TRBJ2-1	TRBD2	TGTGCCAGCAGCCCCGGGACTAGCGGGAGTTACAATGAGCAGTTCTTC	CASSPGTSGSYNEQFF
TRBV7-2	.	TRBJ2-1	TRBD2	TGTGCCAGCAGCCGAAACCAACTCGGGGGGGTGTTGCAGTTCTTC	CASSRNQLGGVLQFF